Described below is a single T cell receptor beta chain sequence and its context. CD45RO negativity and positive selection for CCR7 defined naive CD8 cells, a population that excluded terminally differentiated effector memory CD45RA+ cells. This specimen comes from a study of shared clonotypes between healthy human individuals. Libraries were prepared by immunoSEQ multiplex PCR; TCRdb keeps only in-frame clonotypes and omits some of them. The sample has about 2 million clones, about 94% seen once. Germline trimming cut 4 bases from V and 9 bases from J; bases unmatched to any gene: 6. The germline V gene encodes CDR1 SQVTM and CDR2 ANQGSEA. This CDR3 region has 12 residues.

Material: naive CD8+ T cells sorted from blood. The gene calls are TRBV29-1 and TRBJ1-5, with TRBD1 matching over 7 bases. The origin of this receptor is a man between 18 and 35 years old in good health. Written as DNA, the CDR3 is TGCAGCGTTGGAGGGGGCTCGGGGCCCCAGCATTTT. It translates to CSVGGGSGPQHF. Supplemented by reference TRBV29-1 and TRBJ1-5, the full variable domain reads SAVISQKPSRDICQRGTSLTIQCQVDSQVTMMFWYRQQPGQSLTLIATANQGSEATYESGFVIDKFPISRPNLTFSTLTVSNMSPEDSSIYLCSVGGGSGPQHFGDGTRLSIL.